Shown below are 8 T cell receptor beta chains from a single sample sequenced in a study of cytomegalovirus exposure and HLA in healthy donors. 60 Vbeta and 13 Jbeta primers were used in PCR. Measured with immunoSEQ multiplex PCR; TCRdb has only the in-frame clones, and not every one. The top ten hold 1% of the sample, which has about 130,000 clones, 80% seen once. The sample comprised PBMCs. The origin of the receptors is a man in his forties in good health and CMV-seronegative.

The rearrangement links TRBV28 to TRBJ1-2; D is unclear. The CDR3 runs 13 residues. Between the trimmed V and J ends, which lost 2 bases and 3 bases, there was a span of 7 bases. The germline CDR1 and CDR2 sequences are MDHEN and SYDVKM. The CDR3 loop is CASSLVEDYGYTF. CDR3 sequence (DNA): TGTGCCAGCAGTTTAGTAGAGGACTATGGCTACACCTTC.

The chain carries TRBV19 and TRBJ2-1; D perhaps matches TRBD2 (6 bases). This CDR3 spans 15 amino acids. Per the germline V gene, CDR1 is LNHDA and CDR2 is SQIVND (reference sequence). V was cut by 3 bases and J by 0 bases, with 9 bases left in between. The DNA of the CDR3 is TGTGCCAGTAGTATCCGGGGGAGCTCCTACAATGAGCAGTTCTTC. It yields the protein CASSIRGSSYNEQFF.

This chain connects TRBV19 to TRBJ2-1; a possible D gene is TRBD2 (5 bases). This CDR3 comprises 13 residues. Germline CDR1 is LNHDA and CDR2 is SQIVND (reference sequence). Trimming took 4 bases from V and 2 from J, leaving 6 bases between them. CDR3 in DNA: TGTGCCAGTAGTAGGGGAGCCTACAATGAGCAGTTCTTC. It codes for CASSRGAYNEQFF.

The chain recombines TRBV7-6 with TRBJ2-5; 7 bases map to TRBD2. The germline gives CDR1 SGHVS, CDR2 FNYEAQ. The CDR3 spans 15 residues. V gave up 2 bases and J gave up 1 base; unmatched junction bases: 4. The CDR3 DNA reads TGTGCCAGCAGCTTAACAGCGGGGAGCCAAGAGACCCAGTACTTC. It codes for CASSLTAGSQETQYF.

The rearrangement joins TRBV5-1 to TRBJ2-3; 7 nucleotides align to TRBD2. The CDR3 consists of 17 residues. Germline trimming cut 0 bases from V and 5 bases from J; bases unmatched to any gene: 12. CDR1 is SGHRS, CDR2 YFSETQ, per germline. CDR3 DNA sequence: TGCGCCAGCAGCTTGGATCCAGCGGGGACGCTCGGAGATACGCAGTATTTT. Its translation is CASSLDPAGTLGDTQYF.

This chain uses TRBV2 with TRBJ1-6, with 7 bases lining up with TRBD1. This CDR3 contains 16 residues. The V segment lost 0 bases and the J segment 4 bases; nucleotides outside the gene matches: 3. Looked up from germline, CDR1 is SNHLY and CDR2 is FYNNEI. The CDR3 spells CASSEARGQYNSPLHF. The CDR3, as DNA: TGTGCCAGCAGTGAAGCAAGGGGGCAATATAATTCACCCCTCCACTTT.

This sequence joins TRBV7-2 and TRBJ2-7, with D maybe TRBD1 (7 bases). Germline CDR1 reads SGHTA; CDR2 reads FQGNSA. There are 16 residues in the CDR3. Trimming removed 2 bases at V and 2 bases at J, with 16 bases between. The CDR3 DNA reads TGTGCCAGCAGCTTAAAGGGGGCGGGGAGTCCCTACGAGCAGTACTTC. Its protein product is CASSLKGAGSPYEQYF.

The chain has TRBV15 and TRBJ2-5, with D tentatively TRBD2 (6 bases). The germline CDR1 and CDR2 sequences are LNHNV and YYDKDF (reference sequence). CDR3 length equals 14 residues. Trimming removed 3 bases at V and 2 bases at J, with 10 bases between. CDR3 nucleotide sequence: TGTGCCACCAGCAGCCGGACTAAACAAGAGACCCAGTACTTC. It specifies CATSSRTKQETQYF.